The subject of this entry is one T cell receptor beta chain. The data originate from a study of control samples from healthy donors and cancer patients. The CDR3 has 17 amino acids. Trimming cost V 5 bases and J 6 bases; bases outside gene matches: 18. Germline CDR1 SEHNR, CDR2 FQNEAQ (reference sequence). The assay was immunoSEQ multiplex PCR, and TCRdb's table has in-frame clones only and misses some. The profile shows about 52,000 clones, 85% to 95% of them singletons. What was sequenced was blood. The sequence was collected from a man aged 30 to 39 in good health. The chain couples TRBV7-9 to TRBJ2-7, with 8 nucleotides matching TRBD1. The CDR3: CASSGPGTGGVVFEQYF. The CDR3 DNA follows: TGTGCCAGCAGCGGTCCCGGGACAGGTGGCGTGGTTTTCGAGCAGTACTTC.